Listed below are T cell receptor beta chains from one sample, sequenced in a study of blood T cell repertoires in COVID-19. This table comes from immunoSEQ multiplex PCR, and its TCRdb copy is limited to in-frame clones, with some not included. This sample yields about 220,000 clones, of which about 91% are seen a single time; 2% to 3% belongs to the top ten. Sequencing was performed on PBMCs or T cells enriched from blood (not recorded which). Receptors were obtained from a middle-aged woman with acute COVID-19. CDR3s include the opening cysteine and the closing phenylalanine or tryptophan. A D gene is named only where the DNA matches it firmly. Part of the rows lack a size; the others show once, few, many or a class for expanded clones.

few,TRBJ1-2,TRBV27,-,TGTGCCAGCAGTTCGGGGGGCGCGCTGGATGGCTACACCTTC,CASSSGGALDGYTF
-,TRBJ1-6,TRBV18,TRBD1,TGTGCCAGCTCACCCGGGACAGGGGACGATTCACCCCTCCACTTT,CASSPGTGDDSPLHF
-,TRBJ2-3,TRBV10-3,TRBD2,TGTGCCATCAGCCTAGCGGGGGGGCTAACAGATACGCAGTATTTT,CAISLAGGLTDTQYF
-,TRBJ2-7,TRBV5-1,TRBD1,TGCGCCAGCAGCTTGGAGGGGGACAGAGGCTACGAGCAGTACTTC,CASSLEGDRGYEQYF
-,TRBJ1-2,TRBV19,-,TGTGCCAGTAGTGTCCGGGGAGGGGGCTACACCTTC,CASSVRGGGYTF
-,TRBJ1-2,TRBV5-6,TRBD1,TGTGCCAGCAGCTTCCCCGGGACAGGGGATAGCTATGGCTACACCTTC,CASSFPGTGDSYGYTF
-,TRBJ2-2,TRBV10-1,TRBD1,TGCGCCACCAAGGAAGGGACAGGACCTCTTAACACCGGGGAGCTGTTTTTT,CATKEGTGPLNTGELFF
-,TRBJ2-5,TRBV5-1,-,TGCGCCAGCAGCTTGGGGTTAGGAGGAGAGACCCAGTACTTC,CASSLGLGGETQYF
once,TRBJ1-5,TRBV5-6,-,TGTGCCAGCAGCTCCGGACAGAGCTATCAGCCCCAGCATTTT,CASSSGQSYQPQHF
-,TRBJ1-6,TRBV3-1/TRBV3-2,-,TGTGCCAGCAGCCAAGAGCGCAGGGTGGCCCCCAATTCACCCCTCCACTTT,CASSQERRVAPNSPLHF
-,TRBJ2-7,TRBV27,-,TGTGCCAGCAGACCCACTAGCCGTCGCTCCTACGAGCAGTACTTC,CASRPTSRRSYEQYF
-,TRBJ2-1,TRBV12-5,TRBD2,TGTGCTAGTGGTTTGGGCCGGGGGGGTGAGCAGTTCTTC,CASGLGRGGEQFF
-,TRBJ2-1,TRBV10-3,-,TGTGCCATCAGTGACCCCTCTAAGGAAGGGGCTTACAATGAGCAGTTCTTC,CAISDPSKEGAYNEQFF
-,TRBJ2-7,TRBV19,-,TGTGCCAGTACGGTGGGCCCTGAATCAACCTACGAGCAGTACTTC,CASTVGPESTYEQYF
-,TRBJ2-3,TRBV4-3,TRBD2,TGCGCCAGCAGCCTCAGCGGGGTTAGCACAGATACGCAGTATTTT,CASSLSGVSTDTQYF
-,TRBJ1-2,TRBV5-1,-,TGCGCCAGCAGCTCGGACAGCTATGGCTACACCTTC,CASSSDSYGYTF
once,TRBJ2-5,TRBV5-1,TRBD2,TGCGCCAGCAGCTCTCTGGGGCTAGCGGGACTGGAGACCCAGTACTTC,CASSSLGLAGLETQYF
-,TRBJ1-4,TRBV4-3,-,TGCGCCAGCAGCCACCGAACAGGGACCCATAATGAAAAACTGTTTTTT,CASSHRTGTHNEKLFF
-,TRBJ1-5,TRBV28,TRBD1,TGTGCCAGCAGTACACGACAGGGGGCGTTGGATCAGCCCCAGCATTTT,CASSTRQGALDQPQHF
-,TRBJ1-1,TRBV7-2,-,TGTGCCAGCAGCTCTCGGGAGGACACTGAAGCTTTCTTT,CASSSREDTEAFF
once,TRBJ1-3,TRBV3-1/TRBV3-2,-,TGTGCCAGCAGCCAAGAACCCAGGGCTGGAAACACCATATATTTT,CASSQEPRAGNTIYF
once,TRBJ2-3,TRBV7-2,TRBD2,TGTGCCAGCAGCGCACCGGGACTAGCGGTTCCGGGGACGCAGTATTTT,CASSAPGLAVPGTQYF
once,TRBJ2-1,TRBV4-2,TRBD2,TGTGCCAGCAGCCTTCGGACTAGCGGGGGGGCCACGGTATATGAGCAGTTCTTC,CASSLRTSGGATVYEQFF
-,TRBJ2-5,TRBV12-3/TRBV12-4,-,TGTGCCAGCAGTCGCAGGGGCCAAGAGACCCAGTACTTC,CASSRRGQETQYF
-,TRBJ2-3,TRBV6-5,-,TGTGCCAGCAGGGCACAGGGGAGGTCCACAGATACGCAGTATTTT,CASRAQGRSTDTQYF
-,TRBJ2-3,TRBV9,TRBD1,TGTGCCAGCAGCCCAGAGACAGGGATCACAGATACGCAGTATTTT,CASSPETGITDTQYF
-,TRBJ2-6,TRBV5-1,-,TGCGCCAGCAGCCGAACAGCTCTGGTAGGTTTTGGGGCCAACGTCCTGACTTTC,CASSRTALVGFGANVLTF
-,TRBJ1-5,TRBV6-1,TRBD1,TGTGCCAGCAGTGAAAACGGACAGGGGCCCAATCAGCCCCAGCATTTT,CASSENGQGPNQPQHF
-,TRBJ1-2,TRBV19,TRBD1,TGTGCCAGTAGCCAGGACAGGGGGCATGGCTACACCTTC,CASSQDRGHGYTF
-,TRBJ2-4,TRBV30,-,TGTGCCTGGAGTGTCCCAGGTGGAAACATTCAGTACTTC,CAWSVPGGNIQYF
-,TRBJ1-3,TRBV24-1,TRBD1,TGTGCCACCATGGGGACAGGGGAGTTTGGAAACACCATATATTTT,CATMGTGEFGNTIYF
-,TRBJ1-6,TRBV5-6,-,TGTGCCAGCAGCTTGGTTGGGAGCTCCTATAATTCACCCCTCCACTTT,CASSLVGSSYNSPLHF
-,TRBJ2-5,TRBV4-1,TRBD2,TGCGCCAGCAGCCAACTCCCGGGACTAGCGACCGAGACCCAGTACTTC,CASSQLPGLATETQYF
-,TRBJ1-1,TRBV29-1,-,TGCAGCGTCCTCCATGGGGGGGCGGGGGCGGAAGCTTTCTTT,CSVLHGGAGAEAFF
-,TRBJ1-1,TRBV6-2/TRBV6-3,-,TGTGCCAGCAGTTACTCGACTTTCAGCAACACTGAAGCTTTCTTT,CASSYSTFSNTEAFF
-,TRBJ2-7,TRBV5-6,-,TGTGCCAGCAGCCCTCCCCCGCAGGGGGGCTCCTACGAGCAGTACTTC,CASSPPPQGGSYEQYF
-,TRBJ2-3,TRBV21-1,-,TGTGCCAGCAGCAAAGCGGGGGGAATCACAGATACGCAGTATTTT,CASSKAGGITDTQYF